The 10 T cell receptor beta chains in this list originate from one sample, sequenced in a study of blood T cell repertoires in COVID-19. The table came from immunoSEQ multiplex PCR; TCRdb's copy has only in-frame clones and leaves some out. The sample lists 200,000 to 250,000 clones; roughly 80% were seen once. The sample taken for sequencing was peripheral blood. These receptors were obtained from a woman aged 70-85 years with active or convalescent COVID-19.

V and J are TRBV28 and TRBJ1-2, with D unclear. The CDR3 has 14 amino acids. V lost 4 bases and J lost 4, with 13 bases in between. Germline loops: CDR1 MDHEN, CDR2 SYDVKM. CDR3 in DNA: TGTGCCAGCAGTTCGGTCGGCAGAGGCTATGGCTACACCTTC. Translating it yields CASSSVGRGYGYTF.

The V gene is TRBV18, the J gene TRBJ2-7, with 7 bases aligning to TRBD1. The germline CDR1 and CDR2 sequences are KGHSH and LQKENI. The CDR3 covers 14 residues. With V trimmed by 1 base and J by 0 bases, 0 bases remained unmatched. CDR3 DNA sequence: TGTGCCAGCTCACCACAGGGGGCCTCCTACGAGCAGTACTTC. This gives the protein CASSPQGASYEQYF.

The CDR3 here is CASSAYAGTNTGELFF. In DNA, the CDR3 is TGTGCCAGCAGTGCCTATGCCGGGACAAACACCGGGGAGCTGTTTTTT. The J gene is TRBJ2-2, the V gene TRBV6-4; maybe TRBD1 (6 bases). The CDR3 spans 16 residues. Trimming removed 4 bases at V and 2 bases at J, with 14 bases between. Germline V gives CDR1 MRHNA, CDR2 SNTAGT.

The V and J genes are TRBV28 and TRBJ2-7, with TRBD1 matching over 7 bases. Germline trimming cut 4 bases from V and 13 bases from J; bases unmatched to any gene: 4. From germline, CDR1 is MDHEN and CDR2 SYDVKM. The CDR3 extends over 10 amino acids. The chain's CDR3 is CASSSPGGYF. The CDR3 DNA sequence: TGTGCCAGCAGTTCACCAGGGGGATACTTC.

The chain links TRBV2 to TRBJ1-4; the match to TRBD1 covers 7 bases. V was pared by 6 bases and J by 1 base, with 8 bases of the junction left unmatched. The germline V gene encodes CDR1 SNHLY and CDR2 FYNNEI. The CDR3 is 16 amino acids. The CDR3 spells CASRDPTGRTNEKLFF. DNA of the CDR3: TGTGCCAGCAGGGACCCGACAGGGAGAACTAATGAAAAACTGTTTTTT.

The V call is TRBV11-2, the J call TRBJ1-1, with D perhaps TRBD1 (6 bases). The CDR3 is made up of 16 amino acids. Germline values: CDR1 SGHAT, CDR2 FQNNGV. V lost 5 bases and J 0 bases, leaving 16 bases between the germline ends. CDR3 in DNA: TGTGCCAGCAGCGCTCGACCAGGGGAGATGAACACTGAAGCTTTCTTT. Residues: CASSARPGEMNTEAFF.

The rearrangement uses TRBV20-1 and TRBJ2-3; TRBD1 aligns across 7 bases. The germline gives CDR1 DFQATT, CDR2 SNEGSKA (reference sequence). The CDR3 has 11 amino acids. With 4 bases clipped from V and 5 bases from J, the junction kept 0 bases outside the gene matches. The CDR3 coding sequence is TGCAGTGCTAACAGGGGAGATACGCAGTATTTT. Residues: CSANRGDTQYF.

The genes are TRBV6-5 and TRBJ2-2; 8 nucleotides match TRBD2. There are 15 residues in the CDR3. Germline values: CDR1 MNHEY, CDR2 SVGAGI. The J segment lost 5 bases and the V segment lost 5 bases, leaving 7 bases of the junction unmatched. CDR3 in DNA: TGTGCCAGCAGTCCAGGGAGACTAGCGACCGGGGAGCTGTTTTTT. Amino acid sequence: CASSPGRLATGELFF.

The gene calls are TRBV10-2 and TRBJ2-3; D gene uncertain. The germline V gene has CDR1 WSHSY and CDR2 SAAADI. The length of the CDR3 is 10 residues. V lost 7 bases and J lost 6, with 5 bases in between. The CDR3 spells CASNGDTQYF. The DNA for the CDR3 is TGCGCCAGCAACGGGGATACGCAGTATTTT.

The rearrangement links TRBV4-2 to TRBJ1-4, with 8 bases aligning to TRBD1. This CDR3 region has 17 residues. Looked up from germline, CDR1 is LGHNA and CDR2 is YNFKEQ. V lost 1 base to trimming and J lost 5 bases; unmatched junction nucleotides: 9. CDR3: CASSQAGGAPHNEKLFF. For the CDR3, the DNA is TGTGCCAGCAGCCAAGCAGGGGGCGCACCCCACAATGAAAAACTGTTTTTT.